Below, 30 T cell receptor beta chains from the same sample are listed, as sequenced in a study of neurological immune-mediated disorders. TCRdb fed the 5' RACE reads into MiXCR, producing one record per CDR3 protein. The sample yields some 50,000 distinct CDR3 sequences, approximately 15% seen once. What was sequenced was PBMCs. These receptors came from a man aged 60-69 years in good health.

This clonotype appeared many times. This rearrangement joins TRBV5-1 to TRBJ2-3, with D maybe TRBD2 (6 bases). V was trimmed by 5 bases and J by 2 bases, leaving 15 bases between them. The CDR3 is 15 residues long. From germline, CDR1 is SGHRS and CDR2 YFSETQ. In DNA, the CDR3 is TGCGCCAGCAGTGGTTTAGCGGAAATCACAGATACGCAGTATTTT. This gives the protein CASSGLAEITDTQYF.

Ten or more counts support this clonotype. The genes are TRBV12-3 or TRBV12-4 and TRBJ2-1, with TRBD1 matching 7 bases. This CDR3 comprises 16 residues. The junction had 14 bases not matched to a gene; V was cut back by 6 bases and J by 6 bases. This chain's CDR3 is CASRPRGSQRRNEQFF. In DNA, the CDR3 is TGTGCCAGCAGACCCAGGGGGTCTCAGAGACGCAATGAGCAGTTCTTC.

This clonotype was seen ten or more times. The CDR3 region is CASSLADREEYF. CDR3 nucleotide sequence: TGTGCCAGCAGCTTAGCGGACAGAGAGGAGTACTTC. The rearrangement uses TRBV7-9 and TRBJ2-5, with a possible D match to TRBD1 (6 bases). Germline loops: CDR1 SEHNR, CDR2 FQNEAQ (reference sequence). CDR3 length: 12 residues. V lost 0 bases and J 12 bases, leaving 11 bases between the germline ends.

At least ten counts were recorded for this clonotype. Written as DNA, the CDR3 is TGCAGTGCTAGGCCCAGGGAAGTTTACGAGCAGTACTTC. Translated: CSARPREVYEQYF. V and J are TRBV20-1 and TRBJ2-7; maybe TRBD1 (5 bases). Trimming cost V 3 bases and J 4 bases, with 13 bases left between them. The CDR3 covers 13 residues. Per germline, CDR1 DFQATT and CDR2 SNEGSKA (reference sequence).

The sample holds many counts of this clonotype. This chain uses TRBV28 with TRBJ1-6, with TRBD1 matching 9 bases. The V gene end was trimmed by 7 bases and the J gene end by 7 bases; junction bases not matched to a gene: 2. The CDR3 length is 13 residues. In germline, CDR1 is MDHEN, CDR2 SYDVKM. CDR3 amino acids: CASIGQGNSPLHF. The CDR3 coding sequence is TGTGCCAGCATCGGACAGGGGAATTCACCCCTCCACTTT.

This clonotype was seen more than once but under ten times. The J gene is TRBJ2-7, the V gene TRBV11-2; the D is unclear. The CDR3 sequence is 13 residues long. Trimming left V 5 bases short and J 2 bases short, with 10 bases between. Germline-derived CDR1 and CDR2 are SGHAT and FQNNGV. CDR3 in amino acids: CASSMDRPYEQYF. The CDR3 region has the DNA TGTGCCAGCAGCATGGACCGACCCTACGAGCAGTACTTC.

Notes on this clonotype: One end of the junction is discordant with germline, which a read error may explain. The chain links TRBV10-3 to TRBJ2-1; the match to TRBD1 covers 10 bases. The CDR3 is made up of 15 amino acids. Germline V gene sequence: CDR1 ENHRY, CDR2 SYGVKD. The CDR3 reads CAISPGTGAGEERFF. In DNA form, the CDR3 reads TGTGCCATCAGTCCTGGGACAGGGGCAGGTGAAGAGCGGTTCTTC.

In its sample, this clonotype was seen a few times. This chain uses TRBV6-4 with TRBJ2-1; the D call may be TRBD1 or TRBD2 (6 bases each). The CDR3 consists of 16 residues. Trimming took 0 bases from V and 0 from J, leaving 9 bases between them. CDR1 is MRHNA and CDR2 is SNTAGT in the germline V gene. CDR3 bases: TGTGCCAGCAGTGACTCAGGGGGGAGCTCCTACAATGAGCAGTTCTTC. Translated, it gives CASSDSGGSSYNEQFF.

This clonotype was recorded many times. This chain uses TRBV20-1 with TRBJ2-2; tentative D call: TRBD2 (5 bases). There are 13 residues in the CDR3. Germline V gives CDR1 DFQATT, CDR2 SNEGSKA (reference sequence). V was trimmed by 7 bases and J by 0 bases, leaving 9 bases between them. CDR3 in amino acids: CSGASPNTGELFF. In nucleotides, the CDR3 is TGCAGTGGGGCTAGCCCGAACACCGGGGAGCTGTTTTTT.

The table lists this clonotype with many counts. This chain connects TRBV7-2 to TRBJ2-7; TRBD1 is a possible D gene (5 bases). V lost 6 bases, J lost 2 bases, and 14 bases lay in between. Germline CDR1 reads SGHTA; CDR2 reads FQGNSA. This CDR3 spans 14 amino acids. Here the CDR3 DNA reads TGTGCCAGCAGTTACAGGCCCGGGCCCTACGAGCAGTACTTC. This translates into CASSYRPGPYEQYF. Looking up the rest from reference TRBV7-2 and TRBJ2-7 gives the full variable domain: GAGVSQSPSNKVTEKGKDVELRCDPISGHTALYWYRQSLGQGLEFLIYFQGNSAPDKSGLPSDRFSAERTGGSVSTLTIQRTQQEDSAVYLCASSYRPGPYEQYFGPGTRLTVT.

At least ten counts were recorded for this clonotype. The chain joins TRBV3-1 to TRBJ1-2; tentative D call: TRBD1 (5 bases). CDR3 length: 15 amino acids. Germline V gives CDR1 LGHDT, CDR2 YNNKEL (reference sequence). V was cut by 5 bases and J by 4 bases, with 17 bases left in between. The CDR3 nucleotides read TGTGCCAGCAGCGATCCAGGGCGCGGAGGCTATGGCTACACCTTC. Protein product: CASSDPGRGGYGYTF.

This clonotype has at least ten counts. The chain has TRBV5-1 and TRBJ1-6, with 7 positions matching TRBD1. The CDR3 loop spans 14 amino acids. The germline V gene has CDR1 SGHRS and CDR2 YFSETQ. The V gene end was trimmed by 3 bases and the J gene end by 6 bases; junction bases not matched to a gene: 3. CDR3 nucleotides: TGCGCCAGCAGCTCCGGGACAGCTAATTCACCCCTCCACTTT. Translated, it gives CASSSGTANSPLHF. Drawing the rest from reference TRBV5-1 and TRBJ1-6, the complete variable domain is KAGVTQTPRYLIKTRGQQVTLSCSPISGHRSVSWYQQTPGQGLQFLFEYFSETQRNKGNFPGRFSGRQFSNSRSEMNVSTLELGDSALYLCASSSGTANSPLHFGNGTRLTVT.

This clonotype was seen at least ten times. The chain joins TRBV9 to TRBJ2-3; D is uncertain. V lost 0 bases and J lost 2, with 10 bases in between. The germline V gene encodes CDR1 SGDLS and CDR2 YYNGEE. The CDR3 sequence is 15 residues long. The CDR3 protein is CASSVDWRPTDTQYF. DNA of the CDR3: TGTGCCAGCAGCGTAGATTGGAGACCCACAGATACGCAGTATTTT.

This clonotype has ten or more counts. The chain uses TRBV20-1 and TRBJ2-1; the D is unclear. The V and J ends lost 5 bases and 0 bases respectively, with 11 bases between them. The CDR3 runs to 14 residues. Germline CDR1 is DFQATT and CDR2 is SNEGSKA (reference sequence). The CDR3 bases are TGCAGTGCTTGGGTCTCGAGCTCCTACAATGAGCAGTTCTTC. Protein product: CSAWVSSSYNEQFF.

This clonotype was found many times. V is TRBV5-5 and J is TRBJ2-5, with 10 bases identical to TRBD1. The germline gives CDR1 SGHKS, CDR2 YYEKEE (reference sequence). This CDR3 is 15 amino acids long. Trimming cost V 4 bases and J 3 bases; bases outside gene matches: 6. The CDR3 protein is CASSNRDRGEETQYF. CDR3 bases: TGTGCCAGCAGCAACCGGGACAGGGGAGAAGAGACCCAGTACTTC.

The table lists this clonotype with many counts. The chain has TRBV20-1 and TRBJ1-3; 8 bases align to TRBD1. V was pared by 5 bases and J by 4 bases, with 7 bases of the junction left unmatched. This CDR3 region has 14 residues. Germline assignment: CDR1 DFQATT and CDR2 SNEGSKA (reference sequence). The CDR3 nucleotides are TGCAGTGCTGCTCAGGGGGCGGCCGGAAACACCATATATTTT. Protein product: CSAAQGAAGNTIYF.

There are many counts of this clonotype. The chain combines TRBV27 with TRBJ2-2, with TRBD2 as a possible D gene (5 bases). CDR1 MNHEY and CDR2 SMNVEV come from the germline V gene (reference sequence). V was shortened by 6 bases and J by 3 bases, with 14 bases between the two germline ends. The length of the CDR3 is 15 residues. Here the CDR3 reads CASRTGSRYTGELFF. In DNA, the CDR3 is TGTGCCAGCAGAACTGGGAGCCGCTACACCGGGGAGCTGTTTTTT.

This clonotype was found many times. The genes are TRBV25-1 and TRBJ2-1, with 7 positions matching TRBD1. The CDR3 length is 16 residues. Germline CDR1 is MGHDK and CDR2 is SYGVNS. Trimming at V came to 3 bases and at J to 8 bases, leaving 13 bases not matched to a gene. The CDR3 protein is CASSDLGQGVGDEQFF. CDR3 bases: TGTGCCAGCAGTGACTTAGGGCAGGGGGTGGGGGATGAGCAGTTCTTC.

This clonotype was recorded at least ten times. The chain recombines TRBV20-1 with TRBJ2-1; D is unclear. The CDR3 runs to 13 residues. Trimming left V 8 bases short and J 5 bases short, with 16 bases between. Germline values: CDR1 DFQATT, CDR2 SNEGSKA (reference sequence). The CDR3 nucleotides read TGCAGTTTCTCCCTCGGAAGTAACAATGAGCAGTTCTTC. It encodes CSFSLGSNNEQFF.

This clonotype was detected many times. V is TRBV20-1 and J is TRBJ2-3; maybe TRBD2 (7 bases). The CDR3 spans 13 residues. CDR1 and CDR2 from the germline V gene are DFQATT and SNEGSKA (reference sequence). The V end was cut by 0 bases, the J end by 10 bases, with 14 bases between. CDR3 nucleotides: TGCAGTGCTAGAGATGCAGGGGAGGGTGCGCAGTATTTT. Protein product: CSARDAGEGAQYF.

This chain joins TRBV7-9 and TRBJ2-1; D is unclear. V dropped 3 bases and J dropped 6 bases, with 6 bases sitting between them. The length of the CDR3 is 12 residues. Per the germline V gene, CDR1 is SEHNR and CDR2 is FQNEAQ (reference sequence). As DNA, the CDR3 is TGTGCCAGCAGCTTCGAAGCCAATGAGCAGTTCTTC. Its translation: CASSFEANEQFF. The full variable domain, completed using reference TRBV7-9 and TRBJ2-1, is DTGVSQNPRHKITKRGQNVTFRCDPISEHNRLYWYRQTLGQGPEFLTYFQNEAQLEKSRLLSDRFSAERPKGSFSTLEIQRTEQGDSAMYLCASSFEANEQFFGPGTRLTVL.

This chain uses TRBV11-3 with TRBJ1-5; D unresolved. V was trimmed by 2 bases and J by 4 bases, leaving 9 bases between them. From germline, CDR1 is SGHNT and CDR2 YENEEA. The CDR3 contains 14 residues. The CDR3 loop reads CASSLRAENQPQHF. In DNA, the CDR3 is TGTGCCAGCAGCTTAAGGGCAGAAAATCAGCCCCAGCATTTT.

This clonotype appeared many times. The V gene is TRBV7-3, the J gene TRBJ1-4; the D gene is possibly TRBD1 (5 bases). CDR1 is SGHTA and CDR2 is FQGTGA in the germline V gene. Trimming stripped 0 bases from V and 5 bases from J, with 10 bases between. This CDR3 has 15 amino acids. The CDR3 spells CASSLTGDGNEKLFF. As DNA, the CDR3 is TGTGCCAGCAGCTTAACGGGGGACGGGAATGAAAAACTGTTTTTT.

This clonotype was observed at least ten times. At one boundary the junction diverges from the germline segment, which might be a read error. This CDR3 reads CASSPRTGPGELFF. In DNA form, the CDR3 reads TGTGCCAGCAGTCCGCGGACAGGGCCCGGGGAGCTGTTTTTT. The rearrangement links TRBV5-1 to TRBJ2-2; 8 positions agree with TRBD1. CDR3 length equals 14 residues. Germline-derived CDR1 and CDR2 are SGHRS and YFSETQ.

This clonotype was counted at least ten times. The gene calls are TRBV5-6 and TRBJ2-3, with D unclear. Trimming removed 4 bases at V and 4 bases at J, with 13 bases between. The CDR3 is 14 amino acids. In germline, CDR1 is SGHDT, CDR2 YYEEEE. The CDR3 protein is CASSEAEVPDTQYF. In DNA, the CDR3 is TGTGCCAGCAGCGAAGCCGAGGTCCCAGATACGCAGTATTTT.

This clonotype was counted many times. The chain couples TRBV29-1 to TRBJ1-1; D remains ambiguous. The CDR3 consists of 12 residues. Germline CDR1 reads SQVTM; CDR2 reads ANQGSEA. Trimming took off 3 bases at V and 0 bases at J, with 5 bases between the two ends. The CDR3 DNA reads TGCAGCGTTGACAGAGTGAACACTGAAGCTTTCTTT. Its protein is CSVDRVNTEAFF.

This clonotype was observed at least ten times. The chain couples TRBV28 to TRBJ2-1; D uncertain. The length of the CDR3 is 16 residues. CDR1 MDHEN and CDR2 SYDVKM come from the germline V gene. V was clipped by 3 bases and J by 0 bases, with 12 bases between them. The CDR3: CASSFQAYFSYNEQFF. The CDR3 DNA is TGTGCCAGCAGTTTCCAAGCATACTTCTCCTACAATGAGCAGTTCTTC.

This clonotype was detected ten times or more. The chain is built from TRBV5-1 and TRBJ1-2; D possibly corresponds to TRBD1 (5 bases). Trimming pared 0 bases from V and 0 bases from J, leaving 6 bases between. The CDR3 is 14 amino acids. CDR1 is SGHRS and CDR2 is YFSETQ in the germline V gene. In DNA form, the CDR3 reads TGCGCCAGCAGCTTGGACAGGTCTAACTATGGCTACACCTTC. It yields the protein CASSLDRSNYGYTF.

This clonotype was recorded many times. The chain couples TRBV5-1 to TRBJ2-5, with D possibly TRBD1 on 6 matching bases. CDR1 and CDR2 from the germline V gene are SGHRS and YFSETQ. This CDR3 has 13 residues. V lost 2 bases to trimming and J lost 5 bases, with 10 bases between them. CDR3 nucleotides: TGCGCCAGCAGCTTCACAGGGCAGGAGACCCAGTACTTC. Protein product: CASSFTGQETQYF.

Ten or more counts support this clonotype. J is TRBJ1-3 and V is TRBV29-1, with D maybe TRBD1 (5 bases). Germline V gene sequence: CDR1 SQVTM, CDR2 ANQGSEA. The CDR3 sequence is 13 residues long. Trimming left V 3 bases short and J 4 bases short, with 10 bases between. CDR3 sequence: CSVDPGLGNTIYF. In DNA form, the CDR3 reads TGCAGCGTTGATCCAGGGTTAGGAAACACCATATATTTT.